The TCR beta chain described here comes from a study of radiotherapy plus CTLA-4 blockade in lung cancer. Study information: In roughly 19% of patients, objective responses were seen; roughly 28% had disease control.

V gave up 3 bases and J gave up 4 bases, with 10 bases separating them. The CDR3 contains 13 residues. Germline V gene lookup returns CDR1 SGHRS and CDR2 YFSETQ. Repertoires were generated with immunoSEQ multiplex PCR, while TCRdb's copy carries only in-frame clones and drops some. The repertoire holds tens of thousands of clones, with 82% as singletons. The receptor was derived from a human donor with non-small cell lung cancer that progressed on radiotherapy plus ipilimumab. The sample was peripheral blood, taken from a patient treated with radiotherapy plus ipilimumab. The chain links TRBV5-1 to TRBJ1-1; D not resolved. The CDR3 region has the DNA TGCGCCAGCAGCTCCAATCTGGGCACTGAAGCTTTCTTT. Its translation is CASSSNLGTEAFF.